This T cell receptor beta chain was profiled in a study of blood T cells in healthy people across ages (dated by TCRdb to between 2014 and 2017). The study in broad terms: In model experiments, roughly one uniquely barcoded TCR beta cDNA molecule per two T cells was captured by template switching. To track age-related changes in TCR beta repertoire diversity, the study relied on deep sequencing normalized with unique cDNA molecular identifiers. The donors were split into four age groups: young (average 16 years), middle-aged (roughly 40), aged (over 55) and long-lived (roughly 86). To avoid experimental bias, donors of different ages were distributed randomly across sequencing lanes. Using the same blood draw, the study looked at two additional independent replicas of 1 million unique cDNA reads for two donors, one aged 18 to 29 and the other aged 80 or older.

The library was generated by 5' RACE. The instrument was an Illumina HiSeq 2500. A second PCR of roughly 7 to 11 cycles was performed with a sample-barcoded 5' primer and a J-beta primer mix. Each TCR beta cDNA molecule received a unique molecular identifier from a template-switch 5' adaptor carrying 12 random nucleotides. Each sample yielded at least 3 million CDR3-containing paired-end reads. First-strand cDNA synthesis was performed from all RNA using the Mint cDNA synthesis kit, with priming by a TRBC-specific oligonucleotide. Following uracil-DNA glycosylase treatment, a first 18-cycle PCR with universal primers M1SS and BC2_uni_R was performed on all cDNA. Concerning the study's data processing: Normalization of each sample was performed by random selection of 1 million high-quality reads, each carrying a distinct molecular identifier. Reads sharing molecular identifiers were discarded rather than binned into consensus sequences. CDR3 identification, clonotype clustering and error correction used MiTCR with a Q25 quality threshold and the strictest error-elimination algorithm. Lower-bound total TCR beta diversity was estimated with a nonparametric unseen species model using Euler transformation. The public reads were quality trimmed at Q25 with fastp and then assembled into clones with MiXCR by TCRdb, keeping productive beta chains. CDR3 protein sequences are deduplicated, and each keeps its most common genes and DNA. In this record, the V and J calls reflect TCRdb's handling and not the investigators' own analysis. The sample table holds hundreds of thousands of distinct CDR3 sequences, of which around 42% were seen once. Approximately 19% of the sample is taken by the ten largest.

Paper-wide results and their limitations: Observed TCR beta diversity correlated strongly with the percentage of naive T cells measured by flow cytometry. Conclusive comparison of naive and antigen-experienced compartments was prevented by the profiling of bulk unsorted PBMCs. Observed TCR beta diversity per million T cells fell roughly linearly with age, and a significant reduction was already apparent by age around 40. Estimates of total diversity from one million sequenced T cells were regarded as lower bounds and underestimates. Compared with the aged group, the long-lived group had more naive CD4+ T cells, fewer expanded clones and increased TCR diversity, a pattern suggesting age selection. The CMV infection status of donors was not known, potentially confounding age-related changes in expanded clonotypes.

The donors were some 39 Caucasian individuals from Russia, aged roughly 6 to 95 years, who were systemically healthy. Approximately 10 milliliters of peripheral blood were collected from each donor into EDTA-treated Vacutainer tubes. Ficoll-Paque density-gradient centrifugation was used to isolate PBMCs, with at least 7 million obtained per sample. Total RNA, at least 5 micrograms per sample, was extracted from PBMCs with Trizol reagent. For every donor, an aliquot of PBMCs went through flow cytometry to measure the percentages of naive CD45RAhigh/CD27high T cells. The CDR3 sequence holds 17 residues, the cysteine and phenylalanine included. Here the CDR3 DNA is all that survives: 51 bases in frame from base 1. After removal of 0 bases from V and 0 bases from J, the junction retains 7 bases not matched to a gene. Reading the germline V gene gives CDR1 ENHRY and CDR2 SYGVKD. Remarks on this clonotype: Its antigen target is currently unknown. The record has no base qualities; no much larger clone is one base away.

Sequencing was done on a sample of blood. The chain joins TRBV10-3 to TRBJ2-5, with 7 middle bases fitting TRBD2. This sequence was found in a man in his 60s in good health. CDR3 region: CAISESGSGVNQETQYF. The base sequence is TGTGCCATCAGTGAGTCGGGGAGCGGGGTAAACCAAGAGACCCAGTACTTC.